This T cell receptor (beta chain) was sequenced in a study of technical replicates of blood from a handful of donors. The germline V gene has CDR1 MGHRA and CDR2 YSYEKL. Trimming stripped 4 bases from V and 2 bases from J, with 15 bases between. This CDR3 is built from 15 residues. Profiled with immunoSEQ multiplex PCR; TCRdb holds only in-frame clones, not every one. The sample lists more than 70,000 clones, roughly 97% occurring once. The clonotype comes from a human donor in good health. The chain combines TRBV4-1 with TRBJ2-7; D not certain. Sequencing was done on a sample of T cells isolated from PBMCs. Written as DNA, the CDR3 is TGCGCCAGCAGCCTCCGACATGGCGAGACCTACGAGCAGTACTTC. It yields the protein CASSLRHGETYEQYF.